This TCR beta chain was recorded in a study of T cell repertoires in cytomegalovirus infection. Study results and caveats: CMV-specific TCR beta clonotypes restricted by HLA-C were the ones dominating the ex vivo response.

A word on this clonotype: Its antigen is still unknown.

Germline V gene sequence: CDR1 SGHVS, CDR2 FNYEAQ. The CDR3 totals 12 residues. The V gene lost 6 bases and the J gene lost 7 bases, with 12 bases spanning the gap. One entry per CDR3 protein results from TCRdb running MiXCR on the reads. The profile shows some 900,000 distinct CDR3 sequences, 30% to 35% of them singletons. The sequence derives from a human donor in good health (CMV status not recorded). Some clones in this sample may be carry-over from other donors' samples. This specimen was cultured CD8+ T cells from PBMCs, taken from culture after CMV antigen stimulation. V gene TRBV7-6 combines with J gene TRBJ1-1; tentatively, D is TRBD1 (6 bases). CDR3 sequence (DNA): TGTGCCAGCAGGGGGGAGGGGGTTGAAGCTTTCTTT. Residues: CASRGEGVEAFF.